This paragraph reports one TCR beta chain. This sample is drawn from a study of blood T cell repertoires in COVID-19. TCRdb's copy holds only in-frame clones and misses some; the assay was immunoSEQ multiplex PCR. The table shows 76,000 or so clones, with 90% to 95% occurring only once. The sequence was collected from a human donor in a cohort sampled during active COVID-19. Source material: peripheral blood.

The CDR3 coding sequence is TGTGCCAGCAGTCCGGCCGCGGGGGGCTACACCTTC. Protein sequence: CASSPAAGGYTF. The rearrangement uses TRBV12-3 or TRBV12-4 and TRBJ1-2, with no clear D. This CDR3 contains 12 residues. The ends were cut back, 5 bases at V and 8 bases at J, with 12 bases in the middle.